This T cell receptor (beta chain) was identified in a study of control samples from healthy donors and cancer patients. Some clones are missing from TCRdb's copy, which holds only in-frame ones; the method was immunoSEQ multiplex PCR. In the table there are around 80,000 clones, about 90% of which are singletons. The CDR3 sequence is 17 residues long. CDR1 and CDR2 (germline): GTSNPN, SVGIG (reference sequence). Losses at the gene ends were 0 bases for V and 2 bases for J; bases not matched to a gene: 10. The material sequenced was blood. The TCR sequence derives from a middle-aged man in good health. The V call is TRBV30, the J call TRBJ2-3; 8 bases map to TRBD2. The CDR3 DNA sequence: TGTGCCTGGAGTGTTCCAATTACTAGCGGCATCACAGATACGCAGTATTTT. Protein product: CAWSVPITSGITDTQYF.